The 7 T cell receptor beta chains presented below share a single source sample, sequenced in a study of cytomegalovirus exposure and HLA in healthy donors. 60 Vbeta and 13 Jbeta primers were used in PCR. TCRdb keeps only in-frame clones here, not all; method: immunoSEQ multiplex PCR. The data hold approximately 150,000 clones, with 81% observed a single time. Sequences were obtained from PBMCs. These receptors were collected from a man aged 45 to 65 in good health and CMV-seropositive.

The V call is TRBV5-5, the J call TRBJ2-7; the match to TRBD2 covers 7 bases. From germline, CDR1 is SGHKS and CDR2 YYEKEE (reference sequence). The CDR3 is 14 residues long. The CDR3 bases are TGTGCCAGCAGCTCATCCGGGACTACCCGAAGATGGGGGGTC. Residues: CASSSSGTTRRWGV.

V is TRBV5-1 and J is TRBJ1-2, with D unresolved. Germline V gene data show CDR1 as SGHRS and CDR2 as YFSETQ. The CDR3 loop spans 15 amino acids. V lost 1 base and J lost 7, with 17 bases in between. As DNA, the CDR3 is TGCGCCAGCAGCTTGTTCGGCAGGAGCGCGGGTGGCTACACCTTC. Translation: CASSLFGRSAGGYTF. The full variable domain, in which reference TRBV5-1 and TRBJ1-2 provide the parts outside the CDR3, is KAGVTQTPRYLIKTRGQQVTLSCSPISGHRSVSWYQQTPGQGLQFLFEYFSETQRNKGNFPGRFSGRQFSNSRSEMNVSTLELGDSALYLCASSLFGRSAGGYTFGSGTRLTVV.

In this sample, this clone turned up a few times. V gene TRBV7-9 combines with J gene TRBJ2-5; 7 bases agree with TRBD1. TRBJ2-7 explains the end of the DNA better; the J call may be wrong. Germline V gene lookup returns CDR1 SEHNR and CDR2 FQNEAQ (reference sequence). CDR3 length equals 14 residues. The CDR3 nucleotides read TGTGCCAGCAGTTCGAGAACAGGGGATTACGAGCAGTACTTC. It specifies CASSSRTGDYEQYF.

V and J are TRBV7-2 and TRBJ2-7; perhaps TRBD2 as D (6 bases). Trimming cost V 6 bases and J 0 bases, with 12 bases left between them. In germline, CDR1 is SGHTA, CDR2 FQGNSA. The CDR3 totals 14 residues. As DNA, the CDR3 is TGTGCCAGCAGTCATGGGACTCACTCCTACGAGCAGTACTTC. It codes for CASSHGTHSYEQYF.

CDR3 nucleotides: TGTGCCAGCAGCTGGATAGTAGGCAGGTTCTACGAGCAGTACTTC. This codes for CASSWIVGRFYEQYF. The J gene is TRBJ2-7, the V gene TRBV5-8; no reliable D call. V lost 3 bases and J lost 3, with 16 bases in between. Germline V gene sequence: CDR1 SGHTS, CDR2 YDEGEE. This CDR3 contains 15 residues.

In this sample, this clone turned up once. The chain has TRBV11-3 and TRBJ2-2; TRBD2 matches at 10 bases. Per the germline V gene, CDR1 is SGHNT and CDR2 is YENEEA. V was pared by 5 bases and J by 2 bases, with 5 bases of the junction left unmatched. CDR3 length: 16 residues. Here the CDR3 DNA reads TGTGCCAGCAGCCGAGCGGGAGGGCGTAACACCGGGGAGCTGTTTTTT. Protein product: CASSRAGGRNTGELFF.

About this clone itself: One junction end disagrees with the germline gene, perhaps due to a read error. The chain uses TRBV7-9 and TRBJ1-4, with D unresolved. The CDR3 runs to 16 residues. Germline CDR1 and CDR2: SEHNR and FQNEAQ (reference sequence). CDR3 sequence reads: CSSSLVQTSTNEKLFF. CDR3 sequence (DNA): TGTTCCAGCAGCTTAGTGCAGACTTCAACTAATGAAAAACTGTTTTTT.